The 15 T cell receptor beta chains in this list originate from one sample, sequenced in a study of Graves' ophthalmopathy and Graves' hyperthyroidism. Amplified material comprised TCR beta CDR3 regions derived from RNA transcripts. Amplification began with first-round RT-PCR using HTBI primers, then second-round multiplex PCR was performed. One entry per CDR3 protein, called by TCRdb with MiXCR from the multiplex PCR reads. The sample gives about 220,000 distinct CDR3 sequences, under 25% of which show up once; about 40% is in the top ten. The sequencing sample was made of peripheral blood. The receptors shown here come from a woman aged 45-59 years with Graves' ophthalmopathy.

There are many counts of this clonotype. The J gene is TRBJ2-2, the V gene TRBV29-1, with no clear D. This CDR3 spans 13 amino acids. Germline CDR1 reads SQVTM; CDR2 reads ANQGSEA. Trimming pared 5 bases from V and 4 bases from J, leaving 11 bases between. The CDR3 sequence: CSVMEGVTGELFF. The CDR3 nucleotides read TGCAGCGTTATGGAAGGTGTCACCGGGGAGCTGTTTTTT.

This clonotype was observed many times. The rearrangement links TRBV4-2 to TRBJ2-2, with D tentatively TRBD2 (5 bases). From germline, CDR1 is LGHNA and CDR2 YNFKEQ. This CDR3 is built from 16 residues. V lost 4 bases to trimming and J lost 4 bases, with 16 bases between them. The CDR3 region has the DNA TGTGCCAGCAGCCCCCAGGTGCGGGTCGGCACCGGGGAGCTGTTTTTT. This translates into CASSPQVRVGTGELFF.

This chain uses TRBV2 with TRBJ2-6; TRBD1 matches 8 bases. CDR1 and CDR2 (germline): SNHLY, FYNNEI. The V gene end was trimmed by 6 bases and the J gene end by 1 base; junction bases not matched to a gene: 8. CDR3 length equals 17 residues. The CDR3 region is CASREDRVWSGANVLTF. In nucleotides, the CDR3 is TGTGCCAGCAGGGAGGACAGGGTCTGGTCTGGGGCCAACGTCCTGACTTTC.

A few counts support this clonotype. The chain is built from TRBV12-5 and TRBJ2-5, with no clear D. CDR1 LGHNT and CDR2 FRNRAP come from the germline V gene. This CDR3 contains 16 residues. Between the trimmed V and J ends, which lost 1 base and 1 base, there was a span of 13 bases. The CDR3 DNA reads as TGTGCTAGTGGTTTGGGGTGGACCAACCTCCAAGAGACCCAGTACTTC. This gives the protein CASGLGWTNLQETQYF.

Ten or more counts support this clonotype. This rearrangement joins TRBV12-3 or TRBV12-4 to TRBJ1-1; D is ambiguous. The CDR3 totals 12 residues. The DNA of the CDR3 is TGTGCTATCCAGCGGGAGAACACTGAAGCTTTCTTT. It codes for CAIQRENTEAFF.

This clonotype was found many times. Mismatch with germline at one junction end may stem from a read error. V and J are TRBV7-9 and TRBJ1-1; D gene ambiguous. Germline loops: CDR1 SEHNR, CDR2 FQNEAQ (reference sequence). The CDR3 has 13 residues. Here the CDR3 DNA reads TGTACCAGCAGCTTAGCAGAATGGGATGAAGCTTTCTTT. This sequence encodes CTSSLAEWDEAFF.

This CDR3 reads CASSFAGDSNQPQHF. The CDR3 bases are TGTGCCAGCAGCTTCGCGGGAGATAGCAATCAGCCCCAGCATTTT. The chain links TRBV7-8 to TRBJ1-5; no clear D. The CDR3 is made up of 15 amino acids. V lost 3 bases, J lost 0 bases, and 9 bases lay in between. The germline V gene encodes CDR1 SGHVS and CDR2 FQNEAQ. Variable domain in full (rest from reference TRBV7-8 and TRBJ1-5): GAGVSQSPRYKVAKRGQDVALRCDPISGHVSLFWYQQALGQGPEFLTYFQNEAQLDKSGLPSDRFFAERPEGSVSTLKIQRTQQEDSAVYLCASSFAGDSNQPQHFGDGTRLSIL.

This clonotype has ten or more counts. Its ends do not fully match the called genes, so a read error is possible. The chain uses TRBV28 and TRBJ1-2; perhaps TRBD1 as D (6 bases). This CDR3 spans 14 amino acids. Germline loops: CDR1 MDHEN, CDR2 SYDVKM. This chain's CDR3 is CASRGTGSSRGHTF. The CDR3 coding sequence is TGTGCCAGCAGGGGAACAGGGAGTTCACGTGGCCACACCTTC.

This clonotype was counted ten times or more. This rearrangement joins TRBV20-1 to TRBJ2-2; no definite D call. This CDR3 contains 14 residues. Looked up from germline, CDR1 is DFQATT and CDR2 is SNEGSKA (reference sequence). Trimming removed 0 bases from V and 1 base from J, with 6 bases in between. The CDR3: CSARDSENTGELFF. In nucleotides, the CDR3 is TGCAGTGCTAGAGATTCAGAGAACACCGGGGAGCTGTTTTTT.

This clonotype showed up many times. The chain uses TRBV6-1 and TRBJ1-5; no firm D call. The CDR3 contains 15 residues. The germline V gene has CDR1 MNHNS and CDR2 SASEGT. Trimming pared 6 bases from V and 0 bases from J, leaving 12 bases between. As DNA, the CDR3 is TGTGCCAGCAGGAGGTTCGTCTATAGCAATCAGCCCCAGCATTTT. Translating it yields CASRRFVYSNQPQHF.

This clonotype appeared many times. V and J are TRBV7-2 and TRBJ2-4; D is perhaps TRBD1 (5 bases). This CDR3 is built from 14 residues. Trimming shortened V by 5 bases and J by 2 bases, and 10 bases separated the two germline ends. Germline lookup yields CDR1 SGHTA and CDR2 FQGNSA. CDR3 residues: CASSTGQTKNIQYF. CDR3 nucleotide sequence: TGTGCCAGCAGCACCGGACAAACCAAAAACATTCAGTACTTC.

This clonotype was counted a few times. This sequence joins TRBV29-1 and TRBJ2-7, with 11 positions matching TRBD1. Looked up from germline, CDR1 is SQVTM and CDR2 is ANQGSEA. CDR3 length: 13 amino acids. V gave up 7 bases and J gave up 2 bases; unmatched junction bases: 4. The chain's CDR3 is CSAGDRGTYEQYF. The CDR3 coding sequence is TGCAGCGCTGGGGACAGGGGGACCTACGAGCAGTACTTC.

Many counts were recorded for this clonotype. The CDR3 spells CASSLIIGTDSQNTEAFF. CDR3 nucleotide sequence: TGTGCCAGCAGCTTAATAATTGGCACGGACAGTCAAAACACTGAAGCTTTCTTT. The chain combines TRBV7-9 with TRBJ1-1; tentative D call: TRBD1 (6 bases). The CDR3 runs to 18 residues. Trimming took 2 bases from V and 2 from J, leaving 21 bases between them. Germline CDR1 SEHNR, CDR2 FQNEAQ (reference sequence). Supplemented by reference TRBV7-9 and TRBJ1-1, the full variable domain reads DTGVSQNPRHKITKRGQNVTFRCDPISEHNRLYWYRQTLGQGPEFLTYFQNEAQLEKSRLLSDRFSAERPKGSFSTLEIQRTEQGDSAMYLCASSLIIGTDSQNTEAFFGQGTRLTVV.

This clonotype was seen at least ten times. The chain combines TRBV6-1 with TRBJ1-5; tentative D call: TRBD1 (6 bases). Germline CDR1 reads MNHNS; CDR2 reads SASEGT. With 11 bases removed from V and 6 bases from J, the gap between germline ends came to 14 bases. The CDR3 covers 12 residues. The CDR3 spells CAGGGHSQPQHF. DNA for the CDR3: TGTGCCGGCGGGGGGCATAGTCAGCCCCAGCATTTT.

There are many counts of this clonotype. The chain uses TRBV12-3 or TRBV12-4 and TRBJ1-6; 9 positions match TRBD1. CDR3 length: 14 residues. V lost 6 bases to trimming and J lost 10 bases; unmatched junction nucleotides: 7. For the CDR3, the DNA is TGTGCCAGCAGCCGGGACAGGGAAATCTCACCCCTCCACTTT. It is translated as CASSRDREISPLHF.